This T cell receptor (beta chain) derives from a study of T cells in Graves' hyperthyroidism and ophthalmopathy. Ophthalmopathy patients all had a Clinical Activity Score of at least 3, a NOSPECS grade of at least 4 and disease under 3 months old. Regions amplified from RNA transcripts were the TCR beta CDR3 regions. HTBI primers drove first-round RT-PCR of the TCR CDR3. TCRdb analysed the multiplex PCR reads with MiXCR anew, one entry per CDR3 protein. The sample includes 660,000 or so distinct CDR3 sequences, roughly 20% seen only once; the top ten take under 35%. Germline V lookup: CDR1 SNHLY, CDR2 FYNNEI. CDR3 size: 15 residues. V shed 6 bases, J shed 1 base, and the junction held 7 bases outside the gene matches.

The clonotype comes from a man aged 25-40 years with Graves' ophthalmopathy. The chain carries TRBV2 and TRBJ2-5; 8 nucleotides match TRBD2. The sample comprised blood. In nucleotides, the CDR3 is TGTGCCAGCAGCCGTTACACTAGCGGCCAAGAGACCCAGTACTTC. This gives the protein CASSRYTSGQETQYF.